This TCR beta chain was recovered during a study of shared T cell receptors in the human thymus. The protocol was immunoSEQ multiplex PCR, while the TCRdb copy is restricted to in-frame clones and leaves out a portion. The repertoire holds fewer than 700,000 clones, with approximately 90% as singletons. Germline CDR1 reads MNHNY; CDR2 reads SVGAGI (reference sequence). The V gene end was trimmed by 0 bases and the J gene end by 6 bases; junction bases not matched to a gene: 7. CDR3 length equals 16 residues. These data are also associated with another study on human thymus T cells. That study adds: The study used thymus tissue resected during corrective heart surgery. Across thymic and blood repertoires, the usage of V and J genes appeared to be biased. Highly overlapping thymic repertoires in unrelated individuals were reported by related research.

The chain has TRBV6-6 and TRBJ2-2; TRBD2 matches 7 bases. The source is a boy under two years old with a congenital heart defect. The sequenced material came from thymocytes. The CDR3 spells CASSYSSRGGSGELFF. As DNA, the CDR3 is TGTGCCAGCAGTTACTCGAGTCGCGGGGGTTCCGGGGAGCTGTTTTTT.